The 24 T cell receptor beta chains below were found in one sample sequenced in a study of somatic mutations in cytotoxic T cells in rheumatoid arthritis. Some clones are missing from TCRdb's copy, which holds only in-frame ones; the method was immunoSEQ multiplex PCR. The table lists some 8,700 clones, over 70% of them singletons. Source material: CD8+ T cells sorted from blood. These receptors were obtained from a woman aged 45 to 65 in good health.

V is TRBV7-9 and J is TRBJ1-5; 8 bases are a match to TRBD1. Germline-derived CDR1 and CDR2 are SEHNR and FQNEAQ (reference sequence). The CDR3 totals 16 residues. V shed 6 bases and J 2 bases; nucleotides not matched to a gene: 9. The CDR3 nucleotides read TGTGCCAGCAGTTCGACGACAGGGGATGGCAATCAGCCCCAGCATTTT. Translating gives CASSSTTGDGNQPQHF.

This sequence joins TRBV9 and TRBJ2-5, with a possible D match to TRBD2 (6 bases). Trimming stripped 3 bases from V and 0 bases from J, with 12 bases between. Looked up from germline, CDR1 is SGDLS and CDR2 is YYNGEE. This CDR3 is built from 15 residues. Here the CDR3 reads CASSATGTYQETQYF. The CDR3 DNA is TGTGCCAGCAGCGCAACCGGGACTTACCAAGAGACCCAGTACTTC.

V usage is TRBV11-2 and J usage is TRBJ2-5, with 9 bases fitting TRBD2. V lost 1 base, J lost 5 bases, and 5 bases stayed unmatched. The germline gives CDR1 SGHAT, CDR2 FQNNGV. CDR3 length: 15 residues. The CDR3 here is CASSLGTSVRETQYF. CDR3 DNA sequence: TGTGCCAGCAGCTTAGGGACTAGCGTTCGGGAGACCCAGTACTTC.

The gene calls are TRBV6-1 and TRBJ1-1; 7 bases match TRBD1. V trimming: 2 bases; J trimming: 5 bases; junction bases outside the gene matches: 5. The CDR3 consists of 14 residues. Germline-derived CDR1 and CDR2 are MNHNS and SASEGT. CDR3 loop: CASSELEGATEAFF. The CDR3 nucleotides read TGTGCCAGCAGTGAATTGGAGGGGGCGACTGAAGCTTTCTTT.

The chain is built from TRBV27 and TRBJ2-1, with 7 bases that match TRBD2. This CDR3 has 12 residues. V was pared by 2 bases and J by 8 bases, with 0 bases of the junction left unmatched. Germline-derived CDR1 and CDR2 are MNHEY and SMNVEV (reference sequence). The chain's CDR3 is CASSLRGDEQFF. CDR3 DNA: TGTGCCAGCAGTTTACGGGGGGATGAGCAGTTCTTC.

The V call is TRBV27, the J call TRBJ2-2; TRBD1 agrees at 10 bases. This CDR3 is built from 16 residues. CDR1 and CDR2 (germline): MNHEY, SMNVEV (reference sequence). Trimming cost V 3 bases and J 6 bases; bases outside gene matches: 7. The CDR3 DNA is TGTGCCAGCAGTTTGGAGGACAGGGGGTCCTCCGGGGAGCTGTTTTTT. Its translation is CASSLEDRGSSGELFF.

The table lists this clone with a count of one. The chain uses TRBV19 and TRBJ2-7, with D possibly matching TRBD1 (6 bases). The germline V gene encodes CDR1 LNHDA and CDR2 SQIVND (reference sequence). The CDR3 contains 13 residues. V lost 3 bases and J 6 bases, leaving 12 bases between the germline ends. DNA of the CDR3: TGTGCCAGTAGTATGGGGACAATTACCGAGCAGTACTTC. Encoded protein: CASSMGTITEQYF.

A few counts support this clone. The conserved phenylalanine or tryptophan is not found at the CDR3 terminus, so this likely reflects a read error. The V and J genes are TRBV15 and TRBJ1-5; TRBD1 might be the D (6 bases). The DNA end is more similar to TRBJ2-3, so the J call may be wrong. CDR1 is LNHNV and CDR2 is YYDKDF in the germline V gene (reference sequence). This CDR3 contains 12 residues. The CDR3 reads CATSSGAQPQYL. CDR3 DNA: TGTGCCACCAGCTCAGGGGCTCAGCCCCAGTATTTA.

The chain recombines TRBV7-9 with TRBJ2-5, with 13 bases aligning to TRBD2. This CDR3 is built from 15 residues. Germline V gene lookup returns CDR1 SEHNR and CDR2 FQNEAQ (reference sequence). V lost 5 bases and J lost 2; bases outside the gene matches: 2. The chain's CDR3 is CASSGLAGVQETQYF. DNA for the CDR3: TGTGCCAGCAGCGGACTAGCGGGGGTGCAAGAGACCCAGTACTTC.

The chain combines TRBV21-1 with TRBJ1-6. TRBV21-1 is classified as a pseudogene. The CDR3 length is 16 residues. The CDR3, as DNA: TGTGCCAGCAGCCCACCCGCGGGGGCAGAACGCATAGCCCTCCACTTT. This sequence encodes CASSPPAGAERIALHF.

V usage is TRBV5-1 and J usage is TRBJ1-2; TRBD1 matches at 8 bases. V lost 8 bases, J lost 1 base, and 16 bases stayed unmatched. CDR1 SGHRS and CDR2 YFSETQ come from the germline V gene. The CDR3 is made up of 17 amino acids. CDR3 bases: TGCGCCAGTAAAAAGCGGACAGGGATCACCGATAACTATGGCTACACCTTC. Translation gives CASKKRTGITDNYGYTF. Together with reference TRBV5-1 and TRBJ1-2, the CDR3 gives the full variable domain: KAGVTQTPRYLIKTRGQQVTLSCSPISGHRSVSWYQQTPGQGLQFLFEYFSETQRNKGNFPGRFSGRQFSNSRSEMNVSTLELGDSALYLCASKKRTGITDNYGYTFGSGTRLTVV.

The chain links TRBV5-6 to TRBJ2-5; 10 bases fit TRBD1. The assigned J gene may be wrong: the sequence end matches TRBJ2-7 better. Germline V lookup: CDR1 SGHDT, CDR2 YYEEEE. The length of the CDR3 is 17 residues. DNA for the CDR3: TGTGCCAGCAGCGTGGCGTTTCGGGGACAGGGGTCCTACGAGCAGTACTTC. This codes for CASSVAFRGQGSYEQYF.

The chain couples TRBV7-9 to TRBJ2-4; D is uncertain. In germline, CDR1 is SEHNR, CDR2 FQNEAQ (reference sequence). Trimming shortened V by 4 bases and J by 8 bases, and 15 bases separated the two germline ends. The CDR3 is made up of 14 amino acids. CDR3 loop: CASSSSSLADIQYF. The CDR3 nucleotides read TGTGCCAGCAGCTCCAGTTCCTTAGCTGACATTCAGTACTTC. Full variable domain (outside the CDR3, taken from reference TRBV7-9 and TRBJ2-4): DTGVSQNPRHKITKRGQNVTFRCDPISEHNRLYWYRQTLGQGPEFLTYFQNEAQLEKSRLLSDRFSAERPKGSFSTLEIQRTEQGDSAMYLCASSSSSLADIQYFGAGTRLSVL.

The gene calls are TRBV4-1 and TRBJ2-7, with D possibly TRBD1 on 5 matching bases. The CDR3 has 15 amino acids. Per the germline V gene, CDR1 is MGHRA and CDR2 is YSYEKL. Trimming cost V 4 bases and J 2 bases, with 15 bases left between them. This CDR3 reads CASSLRQTNTYEQYF. The CDR3 DNA is TGCGCCAGCAGCCTCAGACAGACCAACACCTACGAGCAGTACTTC.

The chain has TRBV5-1 and TRBJ1-2; TRBD1 is a possible D gene (6 bases). Germline V lookup: CDR1 SGHRS, CDR2 YFSETQ. This CDR3 is built from 14 residues. Between the trimmed V and J ends, which lost 0 bases and 3 bases, there was a span of 9 bases. The CDR3 spells CASSLEPGDYGYTF. CDR3 sequence (DNA): TGCGCCAGCAGCTTGGAGCCAGGGGACTATGGCTACACCTTC. Supplemented by reference TRBV5-1 and TRBJ1-2, the full variable domain reads KAGVTQTPRYLIKTRGQQVTLSCSPISGHRSVSWYQQTPGQGLQFLFEYFSETQRNKGNFPGRFSGRQFSNSRSEMNVSTLELGDSALYLCASSLEPGDYGYTFGSGTRLTVV.

This clone has more than one count but fewer than ten. V and J are TRBV11-3 and TRBJ2-2; 13 positions agree with TRBD2. The V gene's germline CDR1 is SGHNT and CDR2 YENEEA. This CDR3 is 16 amino acids long. V lost 5 bases, J lost 7 bases, and 7 bases stayed unmatched. CDR3 loop: CASSHGLAGDGGELFF. The CDR3 bases are TGTGCCAGCAGCCATGGACTAGCGGGGGATGGCGGGGAGCTGTTTTTT.

The chain has TRBV27 and TRBJ1-1; possibly TRBD1 for D (6 bases). The germline V and J ends were trimmed by 6 bases and 1 base, with 21 bases remaining between them. The CDR3 is 17 amino acids. Germline V gene lookup returns CDR1 MNHEY and CDR2 SMNVEV (reference sequence). CDR3 amino acids: CASSPGSLGHPNTEAFF. The CDR3 DNA reads TGTGCCAGCAGCCCGGGGTCCTTGGGACACCCGAACACTGAAGCTTTCTTT.

The gene calls are TRBV9 and TRBJ1-5, with no clear D. The CDR3 has 14 amino acids. The ends were cut back, 3 bases at V and 4 bases at J, with 11 bases in the middle. Germline V lookup: CDR1 SGDLS, CDR2 YYNGEE. The DNA of the CDR3 is TGTGCCAGCAGCGCCGGCGGGGAGAATCAGCCCCAGCATTTT. It translates to CASSAGGENQPQHF. The variable domain in full, completed from reference TRBV9 and TRBJ1-5, reads DSGVTQTPKHLITATGQRVTLRCSPRSGDLSVYWYQQSLDQGLQFLIQYYNGEERAKGNILERFSAQQFPDLHSELNLSSLELGDSALYFCASSAGGENQPQHFGDGTRLSIL.

The chain joins TRBV7-8 to TRBJ2-7; perhaps TRBD2 as D (7 bases). The V gene lost 4 bases and the J gene lost 2 bases, with 21 bases spanning the gap. This CDR3 has 17 amino acids. From germline, CDR1 is SGHVS and CDR2 FQNEAQ. The CDR3 loop is CASSSPLAVQGTYEQYF. CDR3 DNA: TGTGCCAGCAGCTCCCCTCTAGCGGTCCAGGGGACCTACGAGCAGTACTTC.

The chain joins TRBV5-4 to TRBJ2-2, with TRBD2 matching 8 bases. V shed 4 bases, J shed 3 bases, and the junction held 8 bases outside the gene matches. The CDR3 is 16 residues long. Germline CDR1 and CDR2: SGHNT and YYREEE (reference sequence). CDR3: CASSGIAGLDTGELFF. The CDR3 DNA follows: TGTGCCAGCAGCGGAATAGCGGGGCTAGACACCGGGGAGCTGTTTTTT.

The chain has TRBV9 and TRBJ2-5, with D possibly matching TRBD1 (5 bases). The CDR3 contains 12 residues. CDR1 is SGDLS, CDR2 YYNGEE, per germline. Trimming stripped 4 bases from V and 7 bases from J, with 11 bases between. The CDR3 reads CASSPYGATQYF. The DNA of the CDR3 is TGTGCCAGCAGCCCGTATGGGGCGACCCAGTACTTC.

This clone has just one count. The rearrangement links TRBV27 to TRBJ1-1; 8 nucleotides match TRBD1. The germline V gene encodes CDR1 MNHEY and CDR2 SMNVEV (reference sequence). This CDR3 has 13 amino acids. After removal of 8 bases from V and 10 bases from J, the junction contained 12 bases not matched to a gene. This chain's CDR3 is CASAYGTGAVAFF. CDR3 coding DNA: TGTGCCAGCGCCTACGGGACAGGTGCCGTAGCTTTCTTT.

A few counts support this clone. The junction differs from germline at one of its ends, possibly a read error. The rearrangement uses TRBV5-6 and TRBJ2-7; 11 positions match TRBD2. Germline CDR1 is SGHDT and CDR2 is YYEEEE. The CDR3 contains 11 residues. CDR3 in amino acids: CASSSGLAVFF. CDR3 in DNA: TGTGCCAGCAGCTCGGGACTAGCGGTTTTCTTC.

The J gene is TRBJ2-5, the V gene TRBV4-1; D is unclear. The end of the DNA aligns better with TRBJ2-7, so the J call may be wrong. CDR3 size: 14 residues. The germline V gene encodes CDR1 MGHRA and CDR2 YSYEKL. The CDR3 reads CASSQGQDSYEQYF. The CDR3 nucleotides read TGCGCCAGCAGCCAAGGGCAGGACTCCTACGAGCAGTACTTC.